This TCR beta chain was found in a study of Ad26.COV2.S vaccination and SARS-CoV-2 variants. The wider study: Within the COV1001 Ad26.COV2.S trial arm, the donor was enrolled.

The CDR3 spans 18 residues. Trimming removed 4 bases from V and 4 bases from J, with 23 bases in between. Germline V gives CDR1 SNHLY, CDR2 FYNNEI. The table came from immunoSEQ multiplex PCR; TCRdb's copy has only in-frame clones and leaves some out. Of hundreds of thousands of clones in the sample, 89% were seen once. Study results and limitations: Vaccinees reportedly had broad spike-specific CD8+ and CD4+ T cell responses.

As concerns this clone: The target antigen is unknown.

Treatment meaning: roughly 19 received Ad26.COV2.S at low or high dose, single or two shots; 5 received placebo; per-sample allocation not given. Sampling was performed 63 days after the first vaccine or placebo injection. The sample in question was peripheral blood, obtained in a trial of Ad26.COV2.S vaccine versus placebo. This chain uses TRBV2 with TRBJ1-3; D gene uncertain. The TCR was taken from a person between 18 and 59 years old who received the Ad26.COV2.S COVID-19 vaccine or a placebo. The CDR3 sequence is CASSGYGENGLIGNTIYF. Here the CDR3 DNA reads TGTGCCAGCAGTGGCTATGGGGAGAACGGTCTCATCGGAAACACCATATATTTT.